The clone carrying this T cell receptor (beta chain) is a singleton in its sample. Its antigen is not known. The entry originates in a study of OX40 agonist ivuxolimab in advanced cancers. Trimming took 1 base from V and 8 from J; bases not matched to a gene: 7. The germline V gene has CDR1 MGHDK and CDR2 SYGVNS. This CDR3 spans 16 amino acids. The table came from immunoSEQ multiplex PCR; TCRdb's copy has only in-frame clones and leaves some out. Counted here are around 72,000 clones, approximately 90% occurring once; the ten biggest clones make up roughly 1%. Study observations and caveats: With doses of 0.1-3.0 mg/kg, partial responders showed among the lowest clonal expansion. By week 6 at 0.1 to 3.0 mg/kg, blood CD4+ and CD8+ T cells had expanded clonally.

This TCR was recovered from an adult with an advanced solid tumor such as melanoma, head and neck, liver or kidney cancer. V is TRBV25-1 and J is TRBJ1-4, with 10 positions matching TRBD1. Sequencing was performed on CD4+ or CD8+ T cells sorted from blood, taken in a trial of the OX40 agonist ivuxolimab. The CDR3 is CASSELVTGGSEKLFF. The CDR3, as DNA: TGTGCCAGCAGTGAATTGGTGACAGGGGGCTCGGAAAAACTGTTTTTT.